A selection of T cell receptor beta chains follows, all from one sample in a study of blood T cell repertoires in COVID-19. Measured with immunoSEQ multiplex PCR; TCRdb has only the in-frame clones, and not every one. The profile covers roughly 170,000 clones, with approximately 84% appearing a single time and 7.5% to 8% taken by the ten largest. The specimen sequenced was peripheral blood. The source is a man aged 40-49 years who had recovered from COVID-19. Both conserved end residues are part of each CDR3. The D gene is left open where the match is weak. For some rows the clone size is stated as once, few or many, or as a class when expanded; others skip it.

D gene	clone size	V gene	J gene	CDR3 protein	CDR3 DNA
-	-	TRBV15	TRBJ1-6	CATRAGDNSPLHF	TGTGCCACCAGGGCAGGGGATAATTCACCCCTCCACTTT
TRBD2	-	TRBV7-2	TRBJ2-7	CASSFSGGAYEQYF	TGTGCCAGCAGCTTTAGCGGGGGGGCCTACGAGCAGTACTTC
TRBD2	-	TRBV6-4	TRBJ2-3	CASSIGLAGGEGCTDTQYF	TGTGCCAGCAGCATCGGACTAGCGGGAGGGGAGGGGTGCACAGATACGCAGTATTTT
TRBD1	-	TRBV27	TRBJ2-7	CASSWGRTGGYEQYF	TGTGCCAGCAGTTGGGGCCGGACAGGGGGCTACGAGCAGTACTTC
TRBD2	-	TRBV6-2/TRBV6-3	TRBJ2-7	CASSSGLAGRYEQYF	TGTGCCAGCAGTTCGGGACTAGCGGGAAGGTACGAGCAGTACTTC
TRBD1	few	TRBV10-3	TRBJ1-5	CAIRDADRVNQPQHF	TGTGCCATCAGGGACGCGGACAGGGTCAATCAGCCCCAGCATTTT
TRBD1	-	TRBV9	TRBJ1-3	CASSVGAGGISGNTIYF	TGTGCCAGCAGCGTAGGGGCAGGGGGCATCTCTGGAAACACCATATATTTT
-	-	TRBV5-1	TRBJ1-1	CASSLVGAGTEAFF	TGCGCCAGCAGCTTGGTAGGGGCTGGAACTGAAGCTTTCTTT
-	-	TRBV6-2/TRBV6-3	TRBJ1-2	CASSYDSFENTF	TGTGCCAGCAGTTACGACAGCTTCGAGAACACCTTC
TRBD2	-	TRBV5-1	TRBJ2-1	CASSLLAGISYNEQFF	TGCGCCAGCAGCCTGTTAGCGGGGATCTCCTACAATGAGCAGTTCTTC
TRBD2	-	TRBV6-5	TRBJ2-2	CASRLAGGSPGELFF	TGTGCCAGTAGACTAGCGGGAGGGTCGCCCGGGGAGCTGTTTTTT
-	few	TRBV5-5	TRBJ2-7	CASSFPQNREQYF	TGTGCCAGCAGCTTCCCCCAAAACAGAGAGCAGTACTTC
TRBD2	-	TRBV10-1	TRBJ2-3	CASSLAGGPGDTQYF	TGCGCCAGCAGTCTAGCGGGAGGGCCGGGAGATACGCAGTATTTT
TRBD2	once	TRBV7-2	TRBJ2-7	CASSPSGASYEQYF	TGTGCCAGCAGCCCTAGCGGGGCCTCCTACGAGCAGTACTTC
-	-	TRBV7-9	TRBJ2-3	CASSLDVAAGDTQYF	TGTGCCAGCAGCTTAGATGTGGCGGCGGGAGATACGCAGTATTTT
-	-	TRBV9	TRBJ1-2	CASSASRGVGYGYTF	TGTGCCAGCAGCGCCAGCCGGGGGGTAGGCTATGGCTACACCTTC
-	few	TRBV7-2	TRBJ1-3	CASSLVGTTGNTIYF	TGTGCCAGCAGCTTAGTGGGGACAACGGGAAACACCATATATTTT
-	-	TRBV4-2	TRBJ2-7	CASSQEAGNYEQYF	TGTGCCAGCAGCCAAGAGGCAGGAAATTACGAGCAGTACTTC
TRBD1	-	TRBV16	TRBJ2-1	CASSHQQGASYNEQFF	TGTGCCAGCAGCCACCAACAGGGGGCCAGCTACAATGAGCAGTTCTTC
-	-	TRBV2	TRBJ2-2	CASSDQDTRGELFF	TGTGCCAGCAGTGATCAGGACACCAGGGGGGAGCTGTTTTTT
-	-	TRBV7-9	TRBJ2-6	CASSLWGANVLTF	TGTGCCAGCAGCCTATGGGGGGCCAACGTCCTGACTTTC
-	-	TRBV6-5	TRBJ1-4	CASSYLGGSNEKLFF	TGTGCCAGCAGTTACCTAGGCGGGTCAAATGAAAAACTGTTTTTT
TRBD1	-	TRBV4-2	TRBJ1-2	CASSQPTGTGVYGYTF	TGTGCCAGCAGCCAACCTACCGGGACAGGCGTCTATGGCTACACCTTC
-	-	TRBV10-3	TRBJ2-5	CAISESQQETQYF	TGTGCCATCAGTGAGAGTCAGCAAGAGACCCAGTACTTC
-	-	TRBV28	TRBJ2-5	CASSLMSLTQETQYF	TGTGCCAGCAGTTTAATGTCACTAACCCAAGAGACCCAGTACTTC
-	-	TRBV28	TRBJ2-1	CASSLGSRDYNEQFF	TGTGCCAGCAGTTTAGGCAGCAGGGACTACAATGAGCAGTTCTTC
TRBD2	-	TRBV6-5	TRBJ2-2	CASSWLASGRTGELFF	TGTGCCAGCAGTTGGCTCGCTAGCGGGAGGACCGGGGAGCTGTTTTTT
TRBD2	-	TRBV7-2	TRBJ2-1	CASSLSAGGRNEQFF	TGTGCCAGCAGCTTATCGGCGGGGGGGCGAAATGAGCAGTTCTTC
TRBD1	-	TRBV19	TRBJ1-6	CASSITGTVNSPLHF	TGTGCCAGTAGTATTACCGGGACAGTTAATTCACCCCTCCACTTT
-	-	TRBV6-6	TRBJ1-2	CASNIKNRDGYTF	TGTGCCAGCAACATAAAAAACAGGGACGGCTACACCTTC
-	-	TRBV21-1	TRBJ2-6	CASRLLRANVLTF	TGTGCCAGTCGTCTTTTAAGGGCCAACGTCCTGACTTTC
TRBD1	-	TRBV5-1	TRBJ1-4	CASSQGGTGHEKLFF	TGCGCCAGCAGCCAGGGAGGGACAGGACATGAAAAACTGTTTTTT
TRBD2	-	TRBV2	TRBJ2-3	CASSELAGYTDTQYF	TGTGCCAGCAGTGAGTTAGCGGGATACACAGATACGCAGTATTTT
-	-	TRBV28	TRBJ2-3	CASSGAGGTDTQYF	TGTGCCAGCAGTGGAGCGGGCGGAACAGATACGCAGTATTTT
TRBD1	-	TRBV7-9	TRBJ2-7	CASSLDRVDEQYF	TGTGCCAGCAGCCTGGACAGGGTGGACGAGCAGTACTTC
-	-	TRBV24-1	TRBJ2-2	CATNQGSGELFF	TGTGCCACGAATCAGGGCTCCGGGGAGCTGTTTTTT
TRBD1	-	TRBV10-3	TRBJ1-1	CAIREGALNTEAFF	TGTGCCATCCGGGAGGGGGCCCTGAACACTGAAGCTTTCTTT
TRBD2	-	TRBV10-3	TRBJ2-7	CATKPTSGDYEQYF	TGTGCCACAAAACCGACTAGCGGGGATTACGAGCAGTACTTC
-	-	TRBV27	TRBJ2-4	CASSSLANLAKNIQYF	TGTGCCAGCAGTTCCCTAGCGAACCTAGCCAAAAACATTCAGTACTTC
-	-	TRBV6-5	TRBJ2-2	CASSLTPTGELFF	TGTGCCAGCAGTTTGACTCCTACCGGGGAGCTGTTTTTT
TRBD1	-	TRBV19	TRBJ2-5	CASSVRGIEETQYF	TGTGCCAGTAGTGTCAGGGGGATAGAAGAGACCCAGTACTTC
-	few	TRBV5-6	TRBJ2-1	CASSLELLSYNEQFF	TGTGCCAGCAGCTTGGAGCTCCTATCCTACAATGAGCAGTTCTTC
-	-	TRBV10-1	TRBJ2-2	CASSDSREPTGELFF	TGCGCCAGCAGTGATAGTCGGGAACCTACCGGGGAGCTGTTTTTT
-	-	TRBV7-8	TRBJ2-1	CASFPGDFGGNEQFF	TGTGCCAGCTTTCCGGGAGACTTTGGGGGCAATGAGCAGTTCTTC
TRBD1	-	TRBV9	TRBJ1-4	CASSPRQGPEKLFF	TGTGCCAGCAGCCCCCGACAGGGGCCGGAAAAACTGTTTTTT
TRBD1	-	TRBV25-1	TRBJ2-3	CASSEVEGQGNADTQYF	TGTGCCAGCAGTGAAGTGGAGGGACAGGGGAATGCAGATACGCAGTATTTT
-	few	TRBV7-2	TRBJ1-4	CASSLTAGLREKLFF	TGTGCCAGCAGCTTAACGGCAGGACTTCGTGAAAAACTGTTTTTT
TRBD2	-	TRBV19	TRBJ2-1	CASTYAGLAGFNEQFF	TGTGCCAGTACCTATGCGGGACTAGCGGGGTTCAATGAGCAGTTCTTC
-	-	TRBV24-1	TRBJ2-3	CATSSYGGTDTQYF	TGTGCCACCAGTAGTTACGGGGGCACAGATACGCAGTATTTT
TRBD1	-	TRBV27	TRBJ1-6	CASSDRVWSPLHF	TGTGCCAGCAGCGACAGGGTTTGGTCACCCCTCCACTTT
-	-	TRBV19	TRBJ2-1	CASSLTGARYNEQFF	TGTGCCAGTAGTTTAACAGGAGCTAGATACAATGAGCAGTTCTTC
TRBD2	few	TRBV5-4	TRBJ2-7	CASSLERGGEQYF	TGTGCCAGCAGCTTGGAGCGGGGGGGCGAGCAGTACTTC
-	-	TRBV2	TRBJ2-5	CASSRTEETQYF	TGTGCCAGCAGTAGGACAGAAGAGACCCAGTACTTC
TRBD2	-	TRBV11-3	TRBJ2-7	CASSLSGGAREQYF	TGTGCCAGCAGCTTAAGCGGGGGGGCGAGGGAGCAGTACTTC
-	-	TRBV6-5	TRBJ1-1	CASSYSPGRETEAFF	TGTGCCAGCAGTTACTCGCCGGGGAGGGAGACTGAAGCTTTCTTT
-	-	TRBV28	TRBJ1-2	CASSYRDTPYGYTF	TGTGCCAGCAGTTACCGGGACACTCCCTATGGCTACACCTTC
-	-	TRBV24-1	TRBJ2-3	CATSPRRTTDTQYF	TGTGCCACCAGTCCCAGGCGTACCACAGATACGCAGTATTTT
-	-	TRBV10-3	TRBJ1-2	CAISGGQLDGYTF	TGTGCCATCAGTGGTGGACAGCTAGATGGCTACACCTTC
TRBD1	-	TRBV5-6	TRBJ1-5	CASSYGDSLNQPQHF	TGTGCCAGCAGCTATGGGGACAGCTTAAATCAGCCCCAGCATTTT
TRBD1	-	TRBV2	TRBJ1-5	CASRDSSQPQHF	TGTGCCAGCCGGGACAGCAGTCAGCCCCAGCATTTT